The sequence of this TCR beta chain was determined in a study of cytomegalovirus exposure and HLA in healthy donors. This clone occurred once. PCR involved 60 Vbeta and 13 Jbeta primers. The method was immunoSEQ multiplex PCR; TCRdb's version includes in-frame clones alone and lacks a portion of them. The data hold about 130,000 clones, with roughly 79% observed a single time. Germline V CDR1 and CDR2: SGHDT, YYEEEE. CDR3 length equals 13 residues. V was shortened by 3 bases and J by 1 base, with 5 bases between the two germline ends. The sample was PBMCs. The receptor was isolated from a man younger than 30 in good health and CMV-seronegative. The V call is TRBV5-6, the J call TRBJ1-5; no clear D gene. In DNA, the CDR3 is TGTGCCAGCAGCTATAGAAGCAATCAGCCCCAGCATTTT. Encoded protein: CASSYRSNQPQHF.